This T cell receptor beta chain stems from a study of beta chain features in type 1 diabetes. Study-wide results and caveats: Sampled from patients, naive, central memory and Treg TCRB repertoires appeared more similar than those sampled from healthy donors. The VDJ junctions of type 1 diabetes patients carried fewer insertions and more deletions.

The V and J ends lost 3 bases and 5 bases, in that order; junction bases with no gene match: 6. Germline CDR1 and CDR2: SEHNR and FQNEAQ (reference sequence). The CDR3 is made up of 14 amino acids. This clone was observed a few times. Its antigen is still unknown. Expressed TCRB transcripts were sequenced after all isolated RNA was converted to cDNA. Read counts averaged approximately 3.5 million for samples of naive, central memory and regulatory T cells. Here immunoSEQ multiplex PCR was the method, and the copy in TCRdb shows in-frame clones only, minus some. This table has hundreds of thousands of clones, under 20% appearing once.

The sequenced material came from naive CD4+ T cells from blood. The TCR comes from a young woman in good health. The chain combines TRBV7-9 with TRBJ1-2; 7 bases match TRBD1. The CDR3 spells CASSFGQVEYGYTF. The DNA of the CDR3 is TGTGCCAGCAGCTTTGGACAGGTTGAATATGGCTACACCTTC.